These T cell receptor beta chains were read from a single sample in a study of Ad26.COV2.S vaccination and SARS-CoV-2 variants. Sequenced by immunoSEQ multiplex PCR; TCRdb stores in-frame clones only, minus some. The sample gives around 400,000 clones, roughly 90% of which show up once; approximately 12% is in the top ten. Sequenced material: peripheral blood, taken in a trial of Ad26.COV2.S vaccine versus placebo. Receptor source: a person aged 18-60 years who received the Ad26.COV2.S COVID-19 vaccine or a placebo. Each CDR3 is given with its conserved first and last residue. D genes are given only for firm matches. Clone size, where shown, is once, few, many, or a class for clones that have expanded.

clone size	D gene	V gene	J gene	CDR3 DNA	CDR3 protein
NA	NA	TRBV10-3	TRBJ2-5	TGTGCCATCTCCCGAAGTGGGCAAGAGACCCAGTACTTC	CAISRSGQETQYF
NA	NA	TRBV19	TRBJ1-1	TGTGCCAGTAGTATAGGGGGGGGGCCGATGAACACTGAAGCTTTCTTT	CASSIGGGPMNTEAFF
NA	NA	TRBV2	TRBJ2-1	TGTGCCAGCAGCCCTGGTTGGAGCGGCGATGAGCAGTTCTTC	CASSPGWSGDEQFF
NA	TRBD2	TRBV11-2	TRBJ2-1	TGTGCCAGCAGCCATAGCGGGACGTCCTCCTACAATGAGCAGTTCTTC	CASSHSGTSSYNEQFF
few	NA	TRBV2	TRBJ1-1	TGTGCCAGCCGACGGAAGAACACTGAAGCTTTCTTT	CASRRKNTEAFF
NA	NA	TRBV9	TRBJ1-2	TGTGCCAGCAGCGTAGGGACACCAGCCTATGGCTACACCTTC	CASSVGTPAYGYTF
NA	TRBD2	TRBV11-2	TRBJ2-5	TGTGCCAGCAGCTTCCGGACTAGCGGGAGGGCCGGGGAGACCCAGTACTTC	CASSFRTSGRAGETQYF
once	TRBD2	TRBV7-8	TRBJ2-5	TGTGCCAGCAGCTTAGGACTAGCGGACCAAGAGACCCAGTACTTC	CASSLGLADQETQYF
NA	NA	TRBV12-3/TRBV12-4	TRBJ1-1	TGTGCCAGCAGCTACACAGAGACAGAAGCTTTCTTT	CASSYTETEAFF
NA	TRBD2	TRBV27	TRBJ2-2	TGTGCCAGCAGACTAGCGGGATACGGCGGGGAGCTGTTTTTT	CASRLAGYGGELFF
NA	NA	TRBV5-4	TRBJ2-6	TGTGCCAGCAGTTTACAGCGATCTGGGGCCAACGTCCTGACTTTC	CASSLQRSGANVLTF
NA	TRBD2	TRBV6-2/TRBV6-3	TRBJ2-4	TGTGCCAGCAGTTACGGGACTAGCGGGAGAGGTCACATTCAGTACTTC	CASSYGTSGRGHIQYF
NA	NA	TRBV6-5	TRBJ2-7	TGTGCCAGCAGGGAGGGGGCTCTCGGCTCTTACGAGCAGTACTTC	CASREGALGSYEQYF
NA	NA	TRBV12-3/TRBV12-4	TRBJ1-2	TGTGCCAGCCAAGAAAACAGGGATCATGGCTACACCTTC	CASQENRDHGYTF
NA	TRBD2	TRBV12-3/TRBV12-4	TRBJ2-7	TGTGCCAGCAGTTCAGGGACTATCTACGAGCAGTACTTC	CASSSGTIYEQYF
NA	NA	TRBV5-6	TRBJ2-5	TGTGCCAGCAGCCTTGACGGCGGTGAGTTGCGGGAGACCCAGTACTTC	CASSLDGGELRETQYF
NA	NA	TRBV5-1	TRBJ2-7	TGCGCCAGCAGCTCGACCATAGGCGAGCAGTACTTC	CASSSTIGEQYF
NA	TRBD2	TRBV9	TRBJ2-1	TGTGCCAGCAGCTCGGGACTAGTAGACTACAATGAGCAGTTCTTC	CASSSGLVDYNEQFF
once	TRBD2	TRBV10-3	TRBJ2-1	TGTGCCTCACGATCTAGCGGGAGTTACAATGAGCAGTTCTTC	CASRSSGSYNEQFF
once	NA	TRBV3-1/TRBV3-2	TRBJ1-2	TGTGCCAGCAGCCCCCGGGAGTTGGGGAATGGCTACACCTTC	CASSPRELGNGYTF
NA	NA	TRBV18	TRBJ2-2	TGTGCCAGCCCTCACGGAGGGGCGCCCACCGGGGAGCTGTTTTTT	CASPHGGAPTGELFF
NA	NA	TRBV30	TRBJ1-4	TGTGCCTGGGCTCGGGGGTTTTCAACTAATGAAAAACTGTTTTTT	CAWARGFSTNEKLFF
NA	TRBD1	TRBV5-6	TRBJ2-7	TGTGCCAGCAGCACCGGGACAGAAACCTACGAGCAGTACTTC	CASSTGTETYEQYF
NA	TRBD1	TRBV11-2	TRBJ2-5	TGTGCCAGCAGCTTTACAGGGGTGGGGGAGACCCAGTACTTC	CASSFTGVGETQYF
NA	TRBD2	TRBV6-5	TRBJ2-7	TGTGCCAGCAGTTACTCAGCGGGAGTCACCTACGAGCAGTACTTC	CASSYSAGVTYEQYF
NA	NA	TRBV7-8	TRBJ1-5	TGTGCCAGCAGCTTTTGGGGGCAGGGCAATCAGCCCCAGCATTTT	CASSFWGQGNQPQHF
NA	TRBD1	TRBV4-1	TRBJ2-7	TGCGCCAGCAGCCAGACAGGGGGAACCTACGAGCAGTACTTC	CASSQTGGTYEQYF
NA	NA	TRBV10-3	TRBJ2-1	TGTGCCATCAGCGAGGAAGTCGACACCTCTGACAATGAGCAGTTCTTC	CAISEEVDTSDNEQFF
few	TRBD1	TRBV9	TRBJ1-6	TGTGCCAGCAGCTTACAGGGGGCTATCGGTTCACCCCTCCACTTT	CASSLQGAIGSPLHF
NA	NA	TRBV12-3/TRBV12-4	TRBJ1-2	TGTGCCAGCAGCCCGAGGGCTATGTATGGCTACACCTTC	CASSPRAMYGYTF